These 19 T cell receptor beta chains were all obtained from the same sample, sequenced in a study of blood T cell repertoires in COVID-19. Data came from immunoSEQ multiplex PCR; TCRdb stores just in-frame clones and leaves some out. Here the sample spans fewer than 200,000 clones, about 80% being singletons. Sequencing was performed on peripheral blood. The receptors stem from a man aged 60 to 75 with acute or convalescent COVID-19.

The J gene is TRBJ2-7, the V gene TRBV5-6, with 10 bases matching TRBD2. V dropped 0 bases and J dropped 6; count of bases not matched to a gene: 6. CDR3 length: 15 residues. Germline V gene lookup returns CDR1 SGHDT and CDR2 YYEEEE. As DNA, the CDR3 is TGTGCCAGCAGCTTGGTCTCTAGCGGGGGTATCGAGCAGTACTTC. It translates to CASSLVSSGGIEQYF.

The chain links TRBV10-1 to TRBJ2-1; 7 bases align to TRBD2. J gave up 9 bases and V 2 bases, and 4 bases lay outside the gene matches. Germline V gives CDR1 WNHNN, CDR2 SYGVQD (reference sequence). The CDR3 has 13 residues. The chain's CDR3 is CASSEGLVGEQFF. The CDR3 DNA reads TGCGCCAGCAGTGAGGGACTAGTGGGTGAGCAGTTCTTC.

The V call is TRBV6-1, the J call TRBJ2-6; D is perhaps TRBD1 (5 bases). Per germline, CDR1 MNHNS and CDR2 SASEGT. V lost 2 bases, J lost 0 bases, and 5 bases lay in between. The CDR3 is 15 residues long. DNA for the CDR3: TGTGCCAGCAGTGAAAGGGGCTCTGGGGCCAACGTCCTGACTTTC. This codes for CASSERGSGANVLTF.

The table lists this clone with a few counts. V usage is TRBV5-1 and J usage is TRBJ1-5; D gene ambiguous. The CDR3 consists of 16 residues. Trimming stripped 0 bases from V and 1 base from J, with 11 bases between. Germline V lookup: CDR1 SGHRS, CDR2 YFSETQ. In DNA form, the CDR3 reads TGCGCCAGCAGCTTGGGGGCAGGACTGAGCAATCAGCCCCAGCATTTT. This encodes CASSLGAGLSNQPQHF.

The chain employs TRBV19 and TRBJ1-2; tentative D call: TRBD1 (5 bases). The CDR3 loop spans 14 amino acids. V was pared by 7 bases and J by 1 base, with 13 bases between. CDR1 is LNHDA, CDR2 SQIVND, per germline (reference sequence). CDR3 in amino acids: CASISTAFNYGYTF. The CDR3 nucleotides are TGTGCCAGTATTTCGACAGCGTTTAACTATGGCTACACCTTC.

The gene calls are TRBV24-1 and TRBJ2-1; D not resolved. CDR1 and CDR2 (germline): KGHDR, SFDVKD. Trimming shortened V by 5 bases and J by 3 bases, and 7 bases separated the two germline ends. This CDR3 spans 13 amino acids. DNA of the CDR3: TGTGCCACCAGTGGGCCCCTCTACAATGAGCAGTTCTTC. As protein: CATSGPLYNEQFF.

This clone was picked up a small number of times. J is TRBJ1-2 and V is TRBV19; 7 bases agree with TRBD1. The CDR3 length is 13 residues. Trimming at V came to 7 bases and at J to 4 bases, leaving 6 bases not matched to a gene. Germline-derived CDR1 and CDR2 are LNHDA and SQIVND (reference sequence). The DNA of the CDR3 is TGTGCCAGTATGACGGGACAGCTCTATGGCTACACCTTC. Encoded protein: CASMTGQLYGYTF. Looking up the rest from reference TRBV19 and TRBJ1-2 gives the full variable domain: DGGITQSPKYLFRKEGQNVTLSCEQNLNHDAMYWYRQDPGQGLRLIYYSQIVNDFQKGDIAEGYSVSREKKESFPLTVTSAQKNPTAFYLCASMTGQLYGYTFGSGTRLTVV.

CDR3 sequence: CASSANLGDNYGYTF. CDR3 sequence (DNA): TGTGCCAGCAGTGCTAACCTGGGAGATAACTATGGCTACACCTTC. V usage is TRBV2 and J usage is TRBJ1-2; no reliable D call. Germline-derived CDR1 and CDR2 are SNHLY and FYNNEI. V lost 4 bases, J lost 1 base, and 13 bases lay in between. The CDR3 runs 15 residues.

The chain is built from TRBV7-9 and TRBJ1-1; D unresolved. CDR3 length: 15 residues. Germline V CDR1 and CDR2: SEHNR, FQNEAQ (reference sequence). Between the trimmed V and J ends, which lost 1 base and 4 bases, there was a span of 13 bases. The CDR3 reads CASSLGEGIRTEAFF. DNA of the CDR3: TGTGCCAGCAGCTTAGGCGAGGGCATTCGCACTGAAGCTTTCTTT.

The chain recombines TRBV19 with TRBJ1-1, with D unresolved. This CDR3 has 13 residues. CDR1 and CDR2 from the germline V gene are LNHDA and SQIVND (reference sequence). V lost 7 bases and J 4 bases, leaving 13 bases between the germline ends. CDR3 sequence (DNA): TGTGCCAGTAACCCAACTCGTACCACTGAAGCTTTCTTT. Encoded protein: CASNPTRTTEAFF. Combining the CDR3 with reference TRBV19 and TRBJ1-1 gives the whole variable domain DGGITQSPKYLFRKEGQNVTLSCEQNLNHDAMYWYRQDPGQGLRLIYYSQIVNDFQKGDIAEGYSVSREKKESFPLTVTSAQKNPTAFYLCASNPTRTTEAFFGQGTRLTVV.

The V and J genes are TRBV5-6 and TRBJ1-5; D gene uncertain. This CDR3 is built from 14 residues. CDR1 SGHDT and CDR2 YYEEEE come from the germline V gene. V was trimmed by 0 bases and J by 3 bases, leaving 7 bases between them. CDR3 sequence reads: CASSLGQFNQPQHF. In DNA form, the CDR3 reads TGTGCCAGCAGCTTGGGGCAGTTCAATCAGCCCCAGCATTTT.

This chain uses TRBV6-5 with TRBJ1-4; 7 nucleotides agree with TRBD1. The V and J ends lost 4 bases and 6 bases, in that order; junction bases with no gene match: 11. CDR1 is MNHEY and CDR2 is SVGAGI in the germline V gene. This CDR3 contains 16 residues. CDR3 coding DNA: TGTGCCAGCAGTTGGGACAGCCGGCGGGGATATGAAAAACTGTTTTTT. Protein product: CASSWDSRRGYEKLFF.

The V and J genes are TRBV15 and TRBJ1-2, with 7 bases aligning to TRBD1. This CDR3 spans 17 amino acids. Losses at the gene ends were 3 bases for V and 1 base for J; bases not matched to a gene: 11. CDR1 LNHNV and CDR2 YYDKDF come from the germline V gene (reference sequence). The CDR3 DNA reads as TGTGCCACCAGCAGGGCCGGACAGGCCCGGTTTAACTATGGCTACACCTTC. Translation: CATSRAGQARFNYGYTF.

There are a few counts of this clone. CDR3 nucleotide sequence: TGTGCCACCAGTGATCCGGGACAGGACTATGGCTACACCTTC. It codes for CATSDPGQDYGYTF. The V call is TRBV24-1, the J call TRBJ1-2; 8 bases line up with TRBD1. CDR1 is KGHDR and CDR2 is SFDVKD in the germline V gene. V lost 3 bases to trimming and J lost 3 bases; unmatched junction nucleotides: 2. This CDR3 contains 14 residues.

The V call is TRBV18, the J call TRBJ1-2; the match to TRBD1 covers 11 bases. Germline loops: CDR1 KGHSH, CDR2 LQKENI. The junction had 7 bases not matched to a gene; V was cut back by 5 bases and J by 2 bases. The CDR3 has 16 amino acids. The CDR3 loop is CASSTVGQGANYGYTF. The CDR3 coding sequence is TGTGCCAGCTCAACCGTTGGACAGGGGGCGAACTATGGCTACACCTTC.

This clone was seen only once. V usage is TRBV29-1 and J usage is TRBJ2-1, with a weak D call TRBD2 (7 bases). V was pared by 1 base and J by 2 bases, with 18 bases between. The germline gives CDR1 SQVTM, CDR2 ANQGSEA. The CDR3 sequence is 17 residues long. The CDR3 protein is CSVEGGGRLGTYNEQFF. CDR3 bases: TGCAGCGTTGAAGGGGGGGGCAGGTTAGGGACCTACAATGAGCAGTTCTTC.

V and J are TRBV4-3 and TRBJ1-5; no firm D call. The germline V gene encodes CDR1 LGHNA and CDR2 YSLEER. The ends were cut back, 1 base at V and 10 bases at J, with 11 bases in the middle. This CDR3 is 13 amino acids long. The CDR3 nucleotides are TGCGCCAGCAGCCAAGGGTCGAGAGGACCCCAGCATTTT. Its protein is CASSQGSRGPQHF.

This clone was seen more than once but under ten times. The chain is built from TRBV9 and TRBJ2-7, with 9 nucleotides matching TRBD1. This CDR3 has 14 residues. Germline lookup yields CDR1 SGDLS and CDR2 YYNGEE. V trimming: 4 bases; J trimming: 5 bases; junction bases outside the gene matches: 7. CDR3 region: CASSPWDRVNEQYF. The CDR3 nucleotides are TGTGCCAGCAGCCCCTGGGACAGGGTAAACGAGCAGTACTTC.

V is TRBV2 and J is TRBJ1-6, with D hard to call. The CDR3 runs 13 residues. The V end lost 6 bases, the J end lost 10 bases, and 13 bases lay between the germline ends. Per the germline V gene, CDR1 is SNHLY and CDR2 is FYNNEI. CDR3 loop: CASSPKGESPLHF. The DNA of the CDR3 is TGTGCCAGCAGCCCTAAGGGAGAATCACCCCTCCACTTT.